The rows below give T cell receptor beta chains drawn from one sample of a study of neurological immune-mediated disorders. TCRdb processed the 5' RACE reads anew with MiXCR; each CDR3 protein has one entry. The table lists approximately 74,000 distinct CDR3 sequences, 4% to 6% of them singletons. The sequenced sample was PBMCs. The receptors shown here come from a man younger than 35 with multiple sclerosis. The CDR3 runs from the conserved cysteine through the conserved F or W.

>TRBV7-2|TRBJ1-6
CASSLVGFYNSPLNF
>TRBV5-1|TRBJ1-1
CASSREEGGTEAFF
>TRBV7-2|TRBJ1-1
CASSLGGSSTEAFF
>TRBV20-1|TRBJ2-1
CSARGWDNEQFF
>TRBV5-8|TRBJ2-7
CASSLLTEQYF
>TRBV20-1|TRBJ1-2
CSAQGGNYGYTF
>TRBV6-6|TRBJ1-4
CASYDAGFNEKLFF
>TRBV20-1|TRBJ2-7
CSARPTLSRRQSSYEQYF
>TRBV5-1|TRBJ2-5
CASSFGTSGMEETQYF
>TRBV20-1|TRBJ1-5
CSASPGTGYQPQNF
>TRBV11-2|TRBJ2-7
CASSLSHEVSYEQYF
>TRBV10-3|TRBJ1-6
CAISDRGPSYNSPLNF
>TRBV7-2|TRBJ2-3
CASSLGTTSGTQYF
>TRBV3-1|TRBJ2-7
CASGTNIYEQYF
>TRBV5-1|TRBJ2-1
CASSLNRAQVYNEQFF
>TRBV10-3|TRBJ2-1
CAISESIDEQFF
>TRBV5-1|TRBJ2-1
CASSLQGVEQFF
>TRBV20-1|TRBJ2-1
CSARDSQRGGYNEQFF
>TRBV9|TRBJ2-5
CASSVRGTPQETQYF
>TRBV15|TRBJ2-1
CATSRDTGGGNEQFF
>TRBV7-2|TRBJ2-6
CASSFRGDYSGANVLTF
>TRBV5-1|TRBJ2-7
CASSDRGGYEQYF
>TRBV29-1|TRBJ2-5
CSAGGGDEETQYF
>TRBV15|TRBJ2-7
CATSRDGGVTYEQYF
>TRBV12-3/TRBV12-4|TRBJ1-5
CASSLARVLGQPQNF
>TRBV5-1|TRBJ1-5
CASSPYSNQPQHF
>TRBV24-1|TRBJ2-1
CATSDSDAITYNEQFF
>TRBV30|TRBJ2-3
CAWKGPGTDTQYF
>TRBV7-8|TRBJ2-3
CASSLATGSSTRYF
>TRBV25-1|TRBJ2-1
CASRTDRVSYNEQFF
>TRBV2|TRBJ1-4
CASSEQGGEKLFF
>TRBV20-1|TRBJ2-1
CSAGPDYGTYNEQFF
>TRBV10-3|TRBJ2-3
CAISESLKTGSTDTQYF
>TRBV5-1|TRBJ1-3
CASSRDGSSGNTIYF
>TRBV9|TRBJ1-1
CASSRGKYTEAFF
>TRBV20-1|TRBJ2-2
CSARDRLAGGATGELFF
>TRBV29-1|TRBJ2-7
CSVGDRPYEQYF
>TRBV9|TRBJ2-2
CASSVGVRQITGELFF
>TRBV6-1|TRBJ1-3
CAGRPEAGNTIYF
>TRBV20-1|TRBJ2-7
CSAPTSRSYEQYF
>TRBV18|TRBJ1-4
CASSPLRTENEKLFF
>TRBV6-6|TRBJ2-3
CASSSQGSRTDTQYF
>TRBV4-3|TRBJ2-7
CASSPGRGREQYF
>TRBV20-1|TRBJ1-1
CSATAGQGHTEAFF
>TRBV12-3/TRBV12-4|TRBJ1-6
CASSSLTGAAPLNF
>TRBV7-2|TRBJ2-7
CASSPGGRVSYEQYF